The clone carrying this T cell receptor (beta chain) was observed many times. What it binds is not known. This sample was taken from a study of regulatory T cells in long-lasting Graves disease. This sample's time point: newly diagnosed GD, antithyroid drugs for less than 3 months. The TCR library was prepared using RNA isolated from PBMCs. Researchers made TCR beta libraries by using iRepertoire HTBI primers and running Arm-PCR on CDR3 regions. Each CDR3 protein is one row after TCRdb ran MiXCR on the multiplex PCR reads. The table includes about 360,000 distinct CDR3 sequences, 15% to 20% detected once. V lost 7 bases to trimming and J lost 6 bases, with 11 bases between them. CDR3 size: 12 residues. Germline assignment: CDR1 SGHRS and CDR2 YFSETQ. Whole-study results and caveats: Fewer public clonotypes were shared by new patients (roughly 970) than by persistent patients (fewer than 3,000).

The sample also formed part of further work on T cells in Graves' hyperthyroidism and ophthalmopathy. Per that study: Among the patients, aged 18 to 65, hyperthyroidism was newly diagnosed and had lasted under 2 months. A 13 V-J signature model discriminated ophthalmopathy versus stable hyperthyroidism.

The sequencing used peripheral blood mononuclear cells (PBMCs), collected at new diagnosis, from a patient treated with antithyroid drugs. The chain recombines TRBV5-1 with TRBJ2-1; no clear D. This sequence originates from a woman between 18 and 29 years old with Graves disease. In DNA form, the CDR3 reads TGCGCCAGCCATGGATCGGGCAATGAGCAGTTCTTC. Translating it yields CASHGSGNEQFF.